These 9 T cell receptor beta chains were all obtained from the same sample, sequenced in a study of CXCR3-negative and CXCR3-positive naive CD8 T cells. Through 5' RACE with UMI labels, the TRB cDNA libraries were prepared. One entry per CDR3 protein, without DNA, is what TCRdb gives after re-calling the 5' RACE reads. The sample's table shows some 130,000 distinct CDR3 sequences. Sequenced input: naive CXCR3- CD8+ T cells from blood. Subset in this sample: CD45RO-CCR7+CD27+CD95- naive CD8+ T cells lacking CXCR3 (TNR3-). All receptors come from a human donor in good health. Some clones in this sample may be carry-over from other donors' samples.

This chain connects TRBV5-1 to TRBJ2-3; TCRdb returns TRBD1, unconfirmable since there is no DNA. Germline V gene sequence: CDR1 SGHRS, CDR2 YFSETQ. There are 14 residues in the CDR3. CDR3 loop: CASSLAGPTDTQYF. The entire variable domain, with the rest obtained from reference TRBV5-1 and TRBJ2-3, is as follows: KAGVTQTPRYLIKTRGQQVTLSCSPISGHRSVSWYQQTPGQGLQFLFEYFSETQRNKGNFPGRFSGRQFSNSRSEMNVSTLELGDSALYLCASSLAGPTDTQYFGPGTRLTVL.

The chain is built from TRBV19 and TRBJ2-2; the D gene TCRdb calls, TRBD2, cannot be checked with no DNA. The CDR3 extends over 16 amino acids. Germline V CDR1 and CDR2: LNHDA, SQIVND (reference sequence). The CDR3 protein is CASSIGTSGALGELFF.

The V call is TRBV7-9, the J call TRBJ2-7; the D gene TCRdb calls, TRBD1, cannot be checked with no DNA. The CDR3 spans 14 residues. CDR1 and CDR2 from the germline V gene are SEHNR and FQNEAQ (reference sequence). The CDR3 reads CASSLVQGAGEQYF.

The chain links TRBV5-5 to TRBJ2-7; TCRdb calls TRBD1, which cannot be checked without DNA. The CDR3 loop spans 12 amino acids. Germline loops: CDR1 SGHKS, CDR2 YYEKEE (reference sequence). The chain's CDR3 is CASSSRGDEQYF.

The rearrangement uses TRBV7-9 and TRBJ2-5; absent DNA, TCRdb's TRBD1 call cannot be checked. CDR3 length: 14 amino acids. Germline CDR1 is SEHNR and CDR2 is FQNEAQ (reference sequence). The CDR3 protein is CASSPPTVQETQYF.

The chain's CDR3 is CSVPTYNEQFF. V and J are TRBV29-1 and TRBJ2-1. The germline V gene encodes CDR1 SQVTM and CDR2 ANQGSEA. The CDR3 has 11 residues.

This rearrangement joins TRBV28 to TRBJ1-3. Germline-derived CDR1 and CDR2 are MDHEN and SYDVKM. The CDR3 has 14 amino acids. Here the CDR3 reads CASSLSRSGNTIYF.

This chain connects TRBV12-3 or TRBV12-4 to TRBJ2-2; TCRdb designates TRBD2, a call that cannot be tested without DNA. This CDR3 is 19 amino acids long. The CDR3 region is CASSLRLAGVQWDTGELFF.

The chain employs TRBV11-1 and TRBJ2-1; TCRdb proposes TRBD2, but this gene call is untestable without DNA. This CDR3 comprises 19 residues. Germline lookup yields CDR1 SGHAT and CDR2 FQDESV (reference sequence). This chain's CDR3 is CASSPLGVASGGSYNEQFF.